The 27 T cell receptor beta chains in this list originate from one sample, sequenced in a study of blood T cell repertoires in COVID-19. TCRdb's copy holds only in-frame clones and misses some; the assay was immunoSEQ multiplex PCR. The table records around 300,000 clones, roughly 88% of them present only once. The sequenced material came from peripheral blood. The source of these receptors is a man younger than 35 with active or convalescent COVID-19.

This clone appeared a single time. V usage is TRBV6-2 or TRBV6-3 and J usage is TRBJ2-5, with 7 bases identical to TRBD1. Germline CDR1 reads MNHEY; CDR2 reads SVGEGT. V lost 7 bases to trimming and J lost 1 base; unmatched junction nucleotides: 12. The CDR3 extends over 16 amino acids. The CDR3 sequence: CASTPPTYRGQETQYF. The DNA for the CDR3 is TGTGCCAGCACCCCGCCCACCTACAGGGGCCAAGAGACCCAGTACTTC.

The DNA for the CDR3 is TGTGCCAGCAGCTTAGGGGAGGGGTCCCTCTACAATGAGCAGTTCTTC. Protein sequence: CASSLGEGSLYNEQFF. V gene TRBV7-9 combines with J gene TRBJ2-1; 7 bases are a match to TRBD2. CDR3 length equals 16 residues. The germline gives CDR1 SEHNR, CDR2 FQNEAQ (reference sequence). V dropped 1 base and J dropped 3; count of bases not matched to a gene: 6. The variable domain in full, with the rest retrieved from reference TRBV7-9 and TRBJ2-1, is DTGVSQNPRHKITKRGQNVTFRCDPISEHNRLYWYRQTLGQGPEFLTYFQNEAQLEKSRLLSDRFSAERPKGSFSTLEIQRTEQGDSAMYLCASSLGEGSLYNEQFFGPGTRLTVL.

This clone has just one count. The chain recombines TRBV18 with TRBJ1-4; 7 bases map to TRBD1. The CDR3 is 14 residues long. Per germline, CDR1 KGHSH and CDR2 LQKENI. Losses at the gene ends were 5 bases for V and 8 bases for J; bases not matched to a gene: 8. In DNA, the CDR3 is TGTGCCAGCTCAAGACAGGGATGGGAAGAAAAACTGTTTTTT. Protein: CASSRQGWEEKLFF.

V is TRBV9 and J is TRBJ2-7; 12 bases agree with TRBD1. The length of the CDR3 is 15 residues. Trimming at V came to 3 bases and at J to 4 bases, leaving 5 bases not matched to a gene. Germline values: CDR1 SGDLS, CDR2 YYNGEE. CDR3 sequence reads: CASSEGQGAVYEQYF. The DNA for the CDR3 is TGTGCCAGCAGCGAGGGACAGGGGGCTGTTTACGAGCAGTACTTC.

This clone was recorded once. The chain couples TRBV27 to TRBJ1-1, with 8 bases identical to TRBD1. The length of the CDR3 is 14 residues. Germline CDR1 and CDR2: MNHEY and SMNVEV (reference sequence). J was trimmed by 6 bases and V by 5 bases; bases with no gene match: 8. CDR3 region: CASSLQGGNSEAFF. The CDR3 DNA follows: TGTGCCAGCAGTCTACAGGGGGGAAACTCTGAAGCTTTCTTT.

Regarding this clone: Other DNA sequences within the sample encode an identical CDR3. The chain is built from TRBV19 and TRBJ1-1; 7 nucleotides align to TRBD1. J was trimmed by 3 bases and V by 3 bases; bases with no gene match: 1. Looked up from germline, CDR1 is LNHDA and CDR2 is SQIVND (reference sequence). The CDR3 has 13 residues. The CDR3 DNA sequence: TGTGCCAGTAGTATTGACAGGGACACTGAAGCTTTCTTT. It codes for CASSIDRDTEAFF.

The chain couples TRBV21-1 to TRBJ2-5; the D segment call TRBD1 is taken from the table without a DNA check. TRBV21-1 is reported as a pseudogene. The CDR3 loop spans 15 amino acids. DNA of the CDR3: TGTGCCAGCTCAGGGGGCCAGGGGTGGCGAGAGACCCAGTACTTC. As protein: CASSGGQGWRETQYF.

V and J are TRBV10-3 and TRBJ1-1; D not certain. Germline loops: CDR1 ENHRY, CDR2 SYGVKD. The CDR3 extends over 13 amino acids. V shed 10 bases and J shed 1 base, with 13 bases lying between them. CDR3: CATAGRANTEAFF. CDR3 sequence (DNA): TGTGCCACCGCCGGGAGGGCGAACACTGAAGCTTTCTTT.

The chain links TRBV9 to TRBJ1-5; D perhaps matches TRBD1 (5 bases). Germline V gives CDR1 SGDLS, CDR2 YYNGEE. The CDR3 consists of 10 residues. V was clipped by 6 bases and J by 9 bases, with 7 bases between them. CDR3 DNA: TGTGCCAGCACCGGGGGGCCCCAGCATTTT. Protein: CASTGGPQHF.

The J gene is TRBJ2-7, the V gene TRBV2; 9 bases map to TRBD2. V lost 3 bases and J lost 1; bases outside the gene matches: 4. The CDR3 runs to 15 residues. CDR1 and CDR2 (germline): SNHLY, FYNNEI. CDR3 sequence: CASSEKRGVSYEQYF. DNA for the CDR3: TGTGCCAGCAGTGAGAAGCGGGGGGTTTCCTACGAGCAGTACTTC.

V and J are TRBV7-3 and TRBJ2-7, with 10 bases matching TRBD1. CDR1 and CDR2 (germline): SGHTA, FQGTGA. The trim removed 5 bases at V and 9 bases at J, leaving 10 bases unmatched. The CDR3 has 14 residues. CDR3 bases: TGTGCCAGCAGCCCACAGGACAGGGGGACTGTGCAGTACTTC. Translated: CASSPQDRGTVQYF. Looking up the rest from reference TRBV7-3 and TRBJ2-7 gives the full variable domain: GAGVSQTPSNKVTEKGKYVELRCDPISGHTALYWYRQSLGQGPEFLIYFQGTGAADDSGLPNDRFFAVRPEGSVSTLKIQRTERGDSAVYLCASSPQDRGTVQYFGPGTRLTVT.

The rearrangement joins TRBV4-2 to TRBJ1-2; 7 bases agree with TRBD1. CDR1 LGHNA and CDR2 YNFKEQ come from the germline V gene. This CDR3 spans 15 amino acids. Losses at the gene ends were 1 base for V and 4 bases for J; bases not matched to a gene: 6. The chain's CDR3 is CASSQGTGYGYGYTF. The CDR3 DNA is TGTGCCAGCAGCCAAGGGACAGGCTACGGCTATGGCTACACCTTC.

V usage is TRBV27 and J usage is TRBJ1-4; 9 bases are shared with TRBD1. Germline V gives CDR1 MNHEY, CDR2 SMNVEV (reference sequence). V shed 7 bases, J shed 5 bases, and the junction held 8 bases outside the gene matches. There are 15 residues in the CDR3. The CDR3 is CASKAHRGLNEKLFF. The CDR3 DNA reads TGTGCCAGCAAGGCTCACAGGGGGCTAAATGAAAAACTGTTTTTT.

The gene calls are TRBV5-4 and TRBJ1-3; perhaps TRBD1 as D (6 bases). The CDR3 runs 16 residues. V dropped 4 bases and J dropped 6 bases, with 20 bases sitting between them. Germline V gene sequence: CDR1 SGHNT, CDR2 YYREEE (reference sequence). Here the CDR3 reads CASSKGTPERKNTIYF. The CDR3 DNA sequence: TGTGCCAGCAGCAAAGGGACACCAGAGCGGAAAAACACCATATATTTT.

V usage is TRBV4-1 and J usage is TRBJ1-2, with TRBD1 identical over 9 bases. This CDR3 is built from 15 residues. Germline-derived CDR1 and CDR2 are MGHRA and YSYEKL. V shed 2 bases, J shed 5 bases, and the junction held 6 bases outside the gene matches. CDR3 loop: CASSQTTGGNYGYTF. The CDR3, as DNA: TGCGCCAGCAGCCAAACGACAGGGGGGAATTATGGCTACACCTTC.

This sequence joins TRBV7-6 and TRBJ1-4; 7 nucleotides align to TRBD1. Germline V CDR1 and CDR2: SGHVS, FNYEAQ. The CDR3 consists of 15 residues. Trimming at V came to 5 bases and at J to 7 bases, leaving 10 bases not matched to a gene. CDR3 amino acids: CASSNVGGPSEKLFF. CDR3 in DNA: TGTGCCAGCAGCAACGTAGGGGGCCCTTCTGAAAAACTGTTTTTT.

This rearrangement joins TRBV10-3 to TRBJ2-5; 7 bases are shared with TRBD1. Germline assignment: CDR1 ENHRY and CDR2 SYGVKD. The CDR3 is 14 amino acids. The V segment lost 2 bases and the J segment 5 bases; nucleotides outside the gene matches: 5. Here the CDR3 reads CAISEDRDGETQYF. DNA of the CDR3: TGTGCCATCAGTGAGGACAGGGATGGGGAGACCCAGTACTTC.

This clone was detected only once. J is TRBJ2-7 and V is TRBV11-2; weak D call: TRBD1 (6 bases). Germline-derived CDR1 and CDR2 are SGHAT and FQNNGV. The V and J ends lost 7 bases and 4 bases respectively, with 26 bases between them. The CDR3 has 17 residues. The CDR3 spells CASNPRSGTGHLYEQYF. In nucleotides, the CDR3 is TGTGCCAGCAACCCCCGTTCGGGGACGGGACACCTATACGAGCAGTACTTC.

The CDR3 DNA reads TGTGCCAGCAAAGTTGACAGACAGCCAAACTATGGCTACACCTTC. It is translated as CASKVDRQPNYGYTF. V usage is TRBV2 and J usage is TRBJ1-2, with D possibly being TRBD1 (5 bases). CDR1 and CDR2 (germline): SNHLY, FYNNEI. The CDR3 length is 15 residues. Trimming took off 7 bases at V and 2 bases at J, with 17 bases between the two ends. The whole variable domain, remainder taken from reference TRBV2 and TRBJ1-2, is EPEVTQTPSHQVTQMGQEVILRCVPISNHLYFYWYRQILGQKVEFLVSFYNNEISEKSEIFDDQFSVERPDGSNFTLKIRSTKLEDSAMYFCASKVDRQPNYGYTFGSGTRLTVV.

The V call is TRBV28, the J call TRBJ2-7, with 9 bases lining up with TRBD1. This CDR3 has 13 residues. CDR1 and CDR2 from the germline V gene are MDHEN and SYDVKM. V was clipped by 6 bases and J by 7 bases; unmatched bases: 7. CDR3 loop: CASSPGQGTEQYF. The DNA of the CDR3 is TGTGCCAGCAGCCCGGGACAGGGTACGGAGCAGTACTTC. Full variable domain (outside the CDR3, taken from reference TRBV28 and TRBJ2-7): DVKVTQSSRYLVKRTGEKVFLECVQDMDHENMFWYRQDPGLGLRLIYFSYDVKMKEKGDIPEGYSVSREKKERFSLILESASTNQTSMYLCASSPGQGTEQYFGPGTRLTVT.

On this clone: This sample includes further DNA sequences coding for the same CDR3. The J gene is TRBJ1-3, the V gene TRBV29-1; 7 bases fit TRBD1. Germline CDR1 reads SQVTM; CDR2 reads ANQGSEA. V shed 7 bases, J shed 0 bases, and the junction held 6 bases outside the gene matches. This CDR3 is 14 amino acids long. CDR3 loop: CSGTTGNSGNTIYF. Written as DNA, the CDR3 is TGCAGCGGTACGACAGGGAACTCTGGAAACACCATATATTTT.

For this clone: The sample holds other DNA sequences that translate to the same CDR3. This rearrangement joins TRBV9 to TRBJ1-6; the D gene is possibly TRBD1 (6 bases). V lost 0 bases and J lost 5, with 6 bases in between. Per germline, CDR1 SGDLS and CDR2 YYNGEE. The CDR3 loop spans 14 amino acids. The CDR3 coding sequence is TGTGCCAGCAGCGTAGGACAGGATAATTCACCCCTCCACTTT. Translated, it gives CASSVGQDNSPLHF. Supplemented by reference TRBV9 and TRBJ1-6, the full variable domain reads DSGVTQTPKHLITATGQRVTLRCSPRSGDLSVYWYQQSLDQGLQFLIQYYNGEERAKGNILERFSAQQFPDLHSELNLSSLELGDSALYFCASSVGQDNSPLHFGNGTRLTVT.

This rearrangement joins TRBV4-1 to TRBJ2-1; TRBD1 agrees at 8 bases. The CDR3 has 14 amino acids. The trim removed 1 base at V and 7 bases at J, leaving 3 bases unmatched. Germline V gene sequence: CDR1 MGHRA, CDR2 YSYEKL. This CDR3 reads CASSQGTGKNEQFF. CDR3 nucleotides: TGCGCCAGCAGCCAAGGGACAGGGAAGAATGAGCAGTTCTTC.

This chain connects TRBV5-1 to TRBJ1-6, with D possibly being TRBD1 (6 bases). CDR1 and CDR2 from the germline V gene are SGHRS and YFSETQ. The CDR3 runs 16 residues. V was pared by 2 bases and J by 0 bases, with 9 bases between. The CDR3 region is CASSLQGSSYNSPLHF. Written as DNA, the CDR3 is TGCGCCAGCAGCTTACAGGGATCCTCCTATAATTCACCCCTCCACTTT.

The chain carries TRBV19 and TRBJ1-5; 10 bases align to TRBD1. Trimming at V came to 4 bases and at J to 4 bases, leaving 7 bases not matched to a gene. This CDR3 contains 16 residues. The V gene's germline CDR1 is LNHDA and CDR2 SQIVND (reference sequence). The CDR3 reads CASSTERTGGNQPQHF. As DNA, the CDR3 is TGTGCCAGTAGTACTGAAAGGACAGGGGGTAATCAGCCCCAGCATTTT.

The V call is TRBV5-8, the J call TRBJ2-7; 7 bases are a match to TRBD1. CDR1 is SGHTS and CDR2 is YDEGEE in the germline V gene. Trimming took 6 bases from V and 2 from J; bases not matched to a gene: 8. The CDR3 loop spans 14 amino acids. As DNA, the CDR3 is TGTGCCAGCAACACGGGACAGAATACCTACGAGCAGTACTTC. Protein sequence: CASNTGQNTYEQYF.

This clone has just a few counts. The chain is built from TRBV7-8 and TRBJ1-5; TRBD1 aligns across 9 bases. The CDR3 is 15 residues long. Trimming removed 5 bases from V and 5 bases from J; junction bases left unmatched: 7. Germline V gives CDR1 SGHVS, CDR2 FQNEAQ. This CDR3 reads CASSGWTGEYQPQHF. CDR3 DNA sequence: TGTGCCAGCAGCGGGTGGACAGGGGAGTATCAGCCCCAGCATTTT.